This TCR beta chain was profiled in a study of vaccination effects on CD4 cells after COVID-19. ViraFEST used viral peptide pools to expand antigen-specific CD4+ T cells before sequencing. Having been cultured for roughly 11 days, the cells underwent CD4+ T cell isolation. This individual contracted SARS-CoV-2 between March and December 2020, as verified by PCR. TCRdb's table, derived via immunoSEQ multiplex PCR, lists solely in-frame clones and lacks some. The top ten hold 33% of the sample, which has around 40,000 clones, 73% seen once. Note on this clone: Its matching antigen is unknown.

Germline values: CDR1 SGHAT, CDR2 FQNNGV. This CDR3 is 16 amino acids long. V gave up 5 bases and J gave up 5 bases; unmatched junction bases: 9. The sequencing used CD4+ T cells from PBMCs cultured with a peptide pool, collected before COVID-19 vaccination. This sequence was found in a human donor who had a prior SARS-CoV-2 infection. The chain recombines TRBV11-2 with TRBJ2-3; the match to TRBD2 covers 11 bases. DNA for the CDR3: TGTGCCAGCAGCCTTATGGGACTAGCGGAACGAGATACGCAGTATTTT. This translates into CASSLMGLAERDTQYF.